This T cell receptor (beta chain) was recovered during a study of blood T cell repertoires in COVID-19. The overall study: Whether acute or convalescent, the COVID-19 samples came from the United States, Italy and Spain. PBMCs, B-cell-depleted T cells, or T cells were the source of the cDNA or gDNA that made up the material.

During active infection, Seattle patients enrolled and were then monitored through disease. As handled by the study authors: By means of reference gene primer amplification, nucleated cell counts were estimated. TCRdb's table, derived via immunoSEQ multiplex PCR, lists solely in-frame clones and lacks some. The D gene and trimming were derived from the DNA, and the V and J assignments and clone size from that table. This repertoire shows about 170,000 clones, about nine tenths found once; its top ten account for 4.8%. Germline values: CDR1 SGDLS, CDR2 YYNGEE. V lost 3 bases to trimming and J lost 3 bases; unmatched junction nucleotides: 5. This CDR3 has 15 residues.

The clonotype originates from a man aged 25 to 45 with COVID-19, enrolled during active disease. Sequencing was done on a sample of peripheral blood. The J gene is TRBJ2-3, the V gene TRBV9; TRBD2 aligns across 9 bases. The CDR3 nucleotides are TGTGCCAGCAGCGGCGGGGGGGCCCTAACAGATACGCAGTATTTT. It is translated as CASSGGGALTDTQYF.